The present T cell receptor (beta chain) was sequenced within a study of blood T cell repertoires in COVID-19. Study summary: The origin of the acute and convalescent COVID-19 samples was the United States, Italy and Spain. PBMCs, B-cell-depleted T cells, or T cells provided the cDNA or gDNA that made up the material.

Seattle's enrolled individuals joined amid active infection and were then monitored longitudinally. Original handling: The authors estimated nucleated cell counts from reference gene primer amplification. Assay used: immunoSEQ multiplex PCR; TCRdb lists only in-frame clones, some missing. V and J calls plus clone size are reproduced from that table; the DNA served to infer D and trimming. This table holds approximately 150,000 clones, around 74% found once. The germline V gene encodes CDR1 MNHEY and CDR2 SVGAGI. The CDR3 loop spans 15 amino acids. Between the trimmed V and J ends, which lost 6 bases and 7 bases, there was a span of 18 bases.

The chain carries TRBV6-5 and TRBJ2-2; D may be TRBD2 (5 bases). Sequenced input: peripheral blood. This sequence originates from a woman aged 55-69 years with COVID-19, enrolled during active disease. The CDR3 DNA reads TGTGCCAGCAGCCCGGACCTCGGGGAATTCGGGGAGCTGTTTTTT. It translates to CASSPDLGEFGELFF.